This passage covers 10 T cell receptor beta chains from one sample sequenced in a study of shared clonotypes between healthy human individuals. This table comes from immunoSEQ multiplex PCR, and its TCRdb copy is limited to in-frame clones, with some not included. This table has 150,000 to 200,000 clones, around 63% appearing once. What was sequenced was memory CD4+ T cells sorted from blood. Subset denoted: CD45RA-negative fraction. These receptor sequences come from a man in his thirties or forties in good health.

The V call is TRBV9, the J call TRBJ2-3; 9 nucleotides agree with TRBD2. Germline V CDR1 and CDR2: SGDLS, YYNGEE. The J segment lost 5 bases and the V segment lost 0 bases, leaving 10 bases of the junction unmatched. This CDR3 has 17 amino acids. The CDR3 nucleotides read TGTGCCAGCAGCGTAGTAGGCGGGAGGGCCAGGGGAGATACGCAGTATTTT. Translated, it gives CASSVVGGRARGDTQYF.

The chain employs TRBV7-9 and TRBJ2-1; maybe TRBD2 (6 bases). The CDR3 is 18 residues long. Trimming removed 8 bases at V and 0 bases at J, with 23 bases between. CDR1 and CDR2 from the germline V gene are SEHNR and FQNEAQ (reference sequence). CDR3 DNA sequence: TGTGCCAGCTTCTCCGGGACTTACCCTAGGAGCTCCTACAATGAGCAGTTCTTC. Residues: CASFSGTYPRSSYNEQFF.

This clone is a singleton in its sample. The genes are TRBV7-2 and TRBJ1-5; no firm D call. From germline, CDR1 is SGHTA and CDR2 FQGNSA. The CDR3 runs to 16 residues. Trimming left V 2 bases short and J 1 base short, with 12 bases between. CDR3 in DNA: TGTGCCAGCAGCTTATTTGGGGTCTTAAGCAATCAGCCCCAGCATTTT. It encodes CASSLFGVLSNQPQHF.

The gene calls are TRBV14 and TRBJ2-1, with TRBD1 as a possible D gene (5 bases). Germline values: CDR1 SGHDN, CDR2 FVKESK. V was pared by 3 bases and J by 5 bases, with 17 bases between. CDR3 length: 16 residues. Here the CDR3 DNA reads TGTGCCAGCAGCCAGATTCAGGGTTGGGGCAACAATGAGCAGTTCTTC. Translating it yields CASSQIQGWGNNEQFF.

The chain combines TRBV7-8 with TRBJ2-5; 8 bases line up with TRBD1. The CDR3 loop spans 13 amino acids. V was pared by 5 bases and J by 5 bases, with 4 bases of the junction left unmatched. The germline V gene encodes CDR1 SGHVS and CDR2 FQNEAQ. In DNA, the CDR3 is TGTGCCAGCAGCGTGGACAGGGTCGAGACCCAGTACTTC. Translating it yields CASSVDRVETQYF.

There are many counts of this clone. Here the CDR3 DNA reads TGTGCCAGCAGTTACATGCCCAATGTGTCCCAGTACTTC. Translation: CASSYMPNVSQYF. J is TRBJ2-5 and V is TRBV6-6; D call uncertain. Germline V gene sequence: CDR1 MNHNY, CDR2 SVGAGI (reference sequence). V gave up 2 bases and J gave up 9 bases, with 13 bases separating them. The CDR3 totals 13 residues.

This chain uses TRBV29-1 with TRBJ2-7; 13 nucleotides align to TRBD2. V lost 2 bases and J lost 6; bases outside the gene matches: 10. Germline V gene sequence: CDR1 SQVTM, CDR2 ANQGSEA. The CDR3 has 16 residues. CDR3 protein: CSVERGTSGMTSEQYF. CDR3 coding DNA: TGCAGCGTTGAACGGGGGACTAGCGGGATGACCTCCGAGCAGTACTTC.

This clone was counted once. The chain recombines TRBV28 with TRBJ1-2, with a weak D call TRBD1 (6 bases). V was shortened by 1 base and J by 4 bases, with 16 bases between the two germline ends. CDR3 length: 16 amino acids. Germline V gene lookup returns CDR1 MDHEN and CDR2 SYDVKM. The CDR3 here is CASSLSVGQLIYGYTF. CDR3 nucleotides: TGTGCCAGCAGTTTATCCGTCGGACAGCTGATCTATGGCTACACCTTC.

CDR3 amino acids: CASSGKQGASTDTQYF. CDR3 bases: TGTGCCAGCAGCGGTAAACAGGGAGCTAGCACAGATACGCAGTATTTT. V and J are TRBV11-2 and TRBJ2-3; a weak D match, TRBD1 (6 bases). CDR1 is SGHAT and CDR2 is FQNNGV in the germline V gene. Between the trimmed V and J ends, which lost 5 bases and 0 bases, there was a span of 15 bases. The CDR3 is 16 amino acids.

By sample fraction, this clone is medium-sized. The V and J genes are TRBV6-1 and TRBJ2-2; the D gene is possibly TRBD1 (5 bases). Between the trimmed V and J ends, which lost 1 base and 7 bases, there was a span of 10 bases. Germline loops: CDR1 MNHNS, CDR2 SASEGT. This CDR3 region has 14 residues. The CDR3 DNA is TGTGCCAGCAGTGAAGGGTCAGGGTACGGGGAGCTGTTTTTT. Translated, it gives CASSEGSGYGELFF.